This TCR beta chain was obtained from a study of cytomegalovirus exposure and HLA in healthy donors. It was with 60 Vbeta and 13 Jbeta primers that the PCR ran. The method was immunoSEQ multiplex PCR; TCRdb's version includes in-frame clones alone and lacks a portion of them. This sample has under 300,000 clones; 86% occur once, and the top ten carry roughly 4%. Broader study findings: The authors enumerated roughly 180 TCR beta chains as linked to cytomegalovirus. A later analysis showed TCR association rates differing by HLA locus, peaking at DRB1 and lowest at HLA-C. Some segments of the V type, notably TRBV6-2 and TRBV6-3, were excluded as indistinguishable.

From germline, CDR1 is SGHDT and CDR2 YYEEEE. V shed 2 bases and J shed 6 bases, with 17 bases lying between them. The CDR3 sequence is 16 residues long. Regarding this clone: What it binds is unknown.

This receptor was taken from a man in his forties in good health and CMV-seropositive. The chain uses TRBV5-6 and TRBJ2-2; D is possibly TRBD2 (5 bases). The sequencing sample was made of PBMCs. CDR3 sequence: CASSFGRQARPGELFF. As DNA, the CDR3 is TGTGCCAGCAGCTTTGGGAGACAAGCCCGACCCGGGGAGCTGTTTTTT.